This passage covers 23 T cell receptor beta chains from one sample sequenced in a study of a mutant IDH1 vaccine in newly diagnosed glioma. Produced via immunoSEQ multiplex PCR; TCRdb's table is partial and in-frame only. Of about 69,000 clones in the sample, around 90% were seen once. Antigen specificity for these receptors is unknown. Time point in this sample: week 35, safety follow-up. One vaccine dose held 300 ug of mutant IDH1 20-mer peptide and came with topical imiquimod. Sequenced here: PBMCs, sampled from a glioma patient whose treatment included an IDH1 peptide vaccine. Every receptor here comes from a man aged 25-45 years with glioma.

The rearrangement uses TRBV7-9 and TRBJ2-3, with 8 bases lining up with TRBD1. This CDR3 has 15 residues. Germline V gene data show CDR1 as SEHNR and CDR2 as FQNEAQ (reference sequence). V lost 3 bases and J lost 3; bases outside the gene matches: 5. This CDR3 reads CASSFPGGFTDTQYF. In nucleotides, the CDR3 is TGTGCCAGCAGCTTCCCAGGGGGCTTTACAGATACGCAGTATTTT.

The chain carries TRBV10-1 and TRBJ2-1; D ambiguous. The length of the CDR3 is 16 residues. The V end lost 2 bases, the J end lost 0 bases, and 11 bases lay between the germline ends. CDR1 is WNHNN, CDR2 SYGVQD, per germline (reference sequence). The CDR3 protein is CASSEKAFSSYNEQFF. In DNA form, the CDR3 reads TGCGCCAGCAGTGAGAAGGCTTTTAGCTCCTACAATGAGCAGTTCTTC.

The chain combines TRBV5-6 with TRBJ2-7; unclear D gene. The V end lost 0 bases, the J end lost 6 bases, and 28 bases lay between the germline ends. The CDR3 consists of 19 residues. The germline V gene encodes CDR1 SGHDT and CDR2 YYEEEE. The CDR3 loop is CASSLASLKLYLDPPEQYF. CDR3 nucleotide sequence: TGTGCCAGCAGCTTGGCCTCGCTGAAGCTTTATTTGGACCCTCCCGAGCAGTACTTC. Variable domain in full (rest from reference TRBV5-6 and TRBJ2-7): DAGVTQSPTHLIKTRGQQVTLRCSPKSGHDTVSWYQQALGQGPQFIFQYYEEEERQRGNFPDRFSGHQFPNYSSELNVNALLLGDSALYLCASSLASLKLYLDPPEQYFGPGTRLTVT.

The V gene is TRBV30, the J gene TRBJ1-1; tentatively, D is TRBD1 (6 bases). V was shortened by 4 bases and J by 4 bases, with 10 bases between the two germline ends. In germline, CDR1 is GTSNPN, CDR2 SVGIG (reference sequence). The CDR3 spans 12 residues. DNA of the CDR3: TGTGCCTGGACCTTGACAGGCACTGAAGCTTTCTTT. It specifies CAWTLTGTEAFF. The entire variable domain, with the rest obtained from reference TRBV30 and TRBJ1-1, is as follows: SQTIHQWPATLVQPVGSPLSLECTVEGTSNPNLYWYRQAAGRGLQLLFYSVGIGQISSEVPQNLSASRPQDRQFILSSKKLLLSDSGFYLCAWTLTGTEAFFGQGTRLTVV.

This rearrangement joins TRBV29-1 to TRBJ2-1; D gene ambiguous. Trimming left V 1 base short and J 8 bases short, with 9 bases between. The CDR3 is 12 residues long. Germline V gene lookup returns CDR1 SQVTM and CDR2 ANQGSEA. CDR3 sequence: CSVEGSTHEQFF. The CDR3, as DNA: TGCAGCGTTGAAGGTAGTACCCATGAGCAGTTCTTC.

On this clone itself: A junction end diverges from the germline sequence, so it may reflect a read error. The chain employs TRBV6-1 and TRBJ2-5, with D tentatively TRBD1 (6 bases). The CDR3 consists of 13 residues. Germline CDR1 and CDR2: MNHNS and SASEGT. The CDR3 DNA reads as TGTGCCAGCAGTGGGGACATATTGGGGATCCGTCACTTC. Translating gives CASSGDILGIRHF.

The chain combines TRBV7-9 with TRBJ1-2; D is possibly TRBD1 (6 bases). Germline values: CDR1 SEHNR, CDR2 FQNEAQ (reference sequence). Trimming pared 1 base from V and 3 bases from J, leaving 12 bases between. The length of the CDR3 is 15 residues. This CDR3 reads CASSLVGGPDYGYTF. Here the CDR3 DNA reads TGTGCCAGCAGCTTAGTCGGGGGCCCTGACTATGGCTACACCTTC.

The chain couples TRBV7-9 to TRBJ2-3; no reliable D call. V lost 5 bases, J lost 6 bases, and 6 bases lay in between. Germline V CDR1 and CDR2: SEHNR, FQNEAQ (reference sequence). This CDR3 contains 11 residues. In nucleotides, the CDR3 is TGTGCCAGCAGCGGTTATGATACGCAGTATTTT. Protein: CASSGYDTQYF.

The CDR3 is CASSNQRGDDTQYF. CDR3 coding DNA: TGTGCCAGTAGTAACCAGCGGGGAGATGATACGCAGTATTTT. The chain recombines TRBV19 with TRBJ2-3, with 7 nucleotides matching TRBD2. The V gene end was trimmed by 4 bases and the J gene end by 6 bases; junction bases not matched to a gene: 7. Germline-derived CDR1 and CDR2 are LNHDA and SQIVND (reference sequence). The CDR3 consists of 14 residues.

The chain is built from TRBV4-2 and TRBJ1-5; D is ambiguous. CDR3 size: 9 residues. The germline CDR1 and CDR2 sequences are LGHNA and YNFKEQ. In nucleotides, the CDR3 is TGTGAAGGCAATCAGCCCCAGCATTTT. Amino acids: CEGNQPQHF.

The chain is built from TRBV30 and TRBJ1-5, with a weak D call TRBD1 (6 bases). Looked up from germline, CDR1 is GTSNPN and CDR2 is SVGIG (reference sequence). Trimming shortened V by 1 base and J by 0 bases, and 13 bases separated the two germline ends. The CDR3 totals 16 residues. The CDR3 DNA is TGTGCCTGGAGTGCAACCAGGGGTTCTAGCAATCAGCCCCAGCATTTT. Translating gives CAWSATRGSSNQPQHF.

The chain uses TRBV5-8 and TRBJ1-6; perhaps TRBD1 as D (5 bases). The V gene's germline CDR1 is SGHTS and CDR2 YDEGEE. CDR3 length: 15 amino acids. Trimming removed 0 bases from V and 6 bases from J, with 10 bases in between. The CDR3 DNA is TGTGCCAGCAGCTTGGGCCAGGGCGGTAATTCACCCCTCCACTTT. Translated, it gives CASSLGQGGNSPLHF.

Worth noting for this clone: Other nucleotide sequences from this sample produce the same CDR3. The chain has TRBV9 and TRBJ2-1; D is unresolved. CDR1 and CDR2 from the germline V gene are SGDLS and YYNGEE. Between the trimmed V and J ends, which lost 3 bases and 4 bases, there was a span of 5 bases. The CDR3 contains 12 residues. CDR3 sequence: CASSANYNEQFF. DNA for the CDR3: TGTGCCAGCAGCGCGAATTACAATGAGCAGTTCTTC.

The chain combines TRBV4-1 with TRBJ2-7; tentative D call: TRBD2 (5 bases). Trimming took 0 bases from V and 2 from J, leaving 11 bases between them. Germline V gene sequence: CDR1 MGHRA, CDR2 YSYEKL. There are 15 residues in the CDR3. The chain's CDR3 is CASSQEPAEAYEQYF. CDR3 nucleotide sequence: TGCGCCAGCAGCCAAGAGCCAGCGGAAGCCTACGAGCAGTACTTC.

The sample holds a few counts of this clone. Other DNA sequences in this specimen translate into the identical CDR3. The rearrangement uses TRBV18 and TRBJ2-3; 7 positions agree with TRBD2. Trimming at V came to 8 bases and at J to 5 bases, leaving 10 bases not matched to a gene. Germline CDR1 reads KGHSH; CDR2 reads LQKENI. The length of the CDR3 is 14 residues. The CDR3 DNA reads TGTGCCAGCCAATCGACTAGCACAATAGATACGCAGTATTTT. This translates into CASQSTSTIDTQYF.

CDR3 residues: CASSIRDSINGYTF. CDR3 sequence (DNA): TGTGCCAGTAGTATCAGGGACAGTATCAATGGCTACACCTTC. The rearrangement links TRBV19 to TRBJ1-2; 7 positions match TRBD1. There are 14 residues in the CDR3. Unmatched junction bases numbered 7, after V lost 3 bases and J lost 6 bases. Germline V gives CDR1 LNHDA, CDR2 SQIVND (reference sequence).

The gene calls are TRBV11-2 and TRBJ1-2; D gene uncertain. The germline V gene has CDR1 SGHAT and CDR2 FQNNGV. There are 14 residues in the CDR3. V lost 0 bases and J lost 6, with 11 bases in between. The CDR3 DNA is TGTGCCAGCAGCTTAGATCTTGTGGGAAATGGCTACACCTTC. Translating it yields CASSLDLVGNGYTF.

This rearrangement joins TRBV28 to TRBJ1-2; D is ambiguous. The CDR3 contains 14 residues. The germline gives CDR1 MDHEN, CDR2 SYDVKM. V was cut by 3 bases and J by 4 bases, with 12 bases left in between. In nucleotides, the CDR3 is TGTGCCAGCAGTTTGGTGGGAGAAGGCTATGGCTACACCTTC. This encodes CASSLVGEGYGYTF.

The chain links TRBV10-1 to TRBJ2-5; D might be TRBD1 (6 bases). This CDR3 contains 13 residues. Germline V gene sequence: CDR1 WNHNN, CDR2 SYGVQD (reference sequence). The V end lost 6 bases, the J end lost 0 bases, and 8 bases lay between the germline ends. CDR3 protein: CASSRDNQETQYF. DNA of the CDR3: TGCGCCAGCAGCCGGGACAACCAAGAGACCCAGTACTTC.

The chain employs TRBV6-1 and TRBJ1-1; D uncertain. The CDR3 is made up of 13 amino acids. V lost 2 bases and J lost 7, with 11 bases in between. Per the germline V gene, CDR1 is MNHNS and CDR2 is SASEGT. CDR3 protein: CASSEFRRHEAFF. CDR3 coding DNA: TGTGCCAGCAGTGAATTTAGGAGACATGAAGCTTTCTTT.

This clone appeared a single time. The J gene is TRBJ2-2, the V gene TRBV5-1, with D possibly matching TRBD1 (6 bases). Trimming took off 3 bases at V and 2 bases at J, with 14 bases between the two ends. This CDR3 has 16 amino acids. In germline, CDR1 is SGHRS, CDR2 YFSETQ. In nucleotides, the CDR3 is TGCGCCAGCAGCTCGGGGATACAGGGAAACACCGGGGAGCTGTTTTTT. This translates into CASSSGIQGNTGELFF. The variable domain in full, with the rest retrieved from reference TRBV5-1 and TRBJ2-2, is KAGVTQTPRYLIKTRGQQVTLSCSPISGHRSVSWYQQTPGQGLQFLFEYFSETQRNKGNFPGRFSGRQFSNSRSEMNVSTLELGDSALYLCASSSGIQGNTGELFFGEGSRLTVL.

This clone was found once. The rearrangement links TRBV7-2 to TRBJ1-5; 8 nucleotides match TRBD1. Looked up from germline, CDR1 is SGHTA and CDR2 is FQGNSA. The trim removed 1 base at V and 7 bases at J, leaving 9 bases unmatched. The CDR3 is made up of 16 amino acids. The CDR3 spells CASSLGFRGPRQPQHF. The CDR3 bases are TGTGCCAGCAGCTTAGGATTCAGGGGGCCCCGGCAGCCCCAGCATTTT.

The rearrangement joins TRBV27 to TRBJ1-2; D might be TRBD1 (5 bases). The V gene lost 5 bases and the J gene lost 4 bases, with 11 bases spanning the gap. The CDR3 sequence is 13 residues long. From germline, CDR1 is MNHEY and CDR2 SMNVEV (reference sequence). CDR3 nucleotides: TGTGCCAGCAGTGAAAGGGGAACCTATGGCTACACCTTC. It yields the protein CASSERGTYGYTF.